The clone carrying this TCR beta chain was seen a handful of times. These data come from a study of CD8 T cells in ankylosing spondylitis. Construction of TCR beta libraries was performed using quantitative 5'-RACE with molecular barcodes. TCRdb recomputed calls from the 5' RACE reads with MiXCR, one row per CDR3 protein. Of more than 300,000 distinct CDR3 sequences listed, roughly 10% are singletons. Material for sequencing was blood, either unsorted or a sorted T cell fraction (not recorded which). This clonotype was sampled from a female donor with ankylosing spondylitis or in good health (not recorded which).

CDR3 sequence (DNA): TGTGCCAGCTCTTTTCAGCGCAGGTCGACCACCGGGGAGCTGTTTTTT. Protein: CASSFQRRSTTGELFF. The V and J genes are TRBV27 and TRBJ2-2; D is ambiguous. The germline gives CDR1 MNHEY, CDR2 SMNVEV (reference sequence). V lost 8 bases and J lost 4, with 20 bases in between. The CDR3 spans 16 residues.